A single count supports the clone carrying this T cell receptor beta chain. Here immunoSEQ multiplex PCR was the method, and the copy in TCRdb shows in-frame clones only, minus some. Here the sample spans about 300,000 clones, about nine tenths being singletons. Trimming took off 8 bases at V and 6 bases at J, with 14 bases between the two ends. CDR1 is SNHLY and CDR2 is FYNNEI in the germline V gene. CDR3 length: 14 residues. The data originate from a study of blood T cell repertoires in COVID-19. All recovered Cohort 3 donors got two negative PCRs, got clearance, or saw symptom resolution. The genes are TRBV2 and TRBJ1-6, with D maybe TRBD1 (6 bases). This clonotype was obtained from a man between 60 and 75 years old who had recovered from COVID-19. The sequenced material came from PBMCs or T cells enriched from blood (not recorded which). The CDR3 spells CASATRGTNSPLHF. The DNA of the CDR3 is TGTGCCAGCGCCACCAGGGGTACTAATTCACCCCTCCACTTT. The full variable domain, in which reference TRBV2 and TRBJ1-6 provide the parts outside the CDR3, is EPEVTQTPSHQVTQMGQEVILRCVPISNHLYFYWYRQILGQKVEFLVSFYNNEISEKSEIFDDQFSVERPDGSNFTLKIRSTKLEDSAMYFCASATRGTNSPLHFGNGTRLTVT.